The rows below give T cell receptor beta chains drawn from one sample of a study of T cell changes during pregnancy in multiple sclerosis. Sequencing used immunoSEQ multiplex PCR; TCRdb keeps in-frame clones, though not all of them. The sample carries tens of thousands of clones, 85% to 95% recorded once. This specimen was peripheral blood, taken in the first trimester of pregnancy. The receptors come from a female donor with multiple sclerosis, enrolled in a pregnancy study. CDR3s include the opening cysteine and the closing phenylalanine or tryptophan. The D gene is left open where the match is weak. The listing skips clone size in some rows; elsewhere it reads once, few, many or a size class.

abundance,d_gene,v_gene,j_gene,CDR3nt,CDR3aa
-,-,TRBV7-3,TRBJ1-1,TGTGCCAGCAGCTTAGTCCAGGGAGGTAGGACTGAAGCTTTCTTT,CASSLVQGGRTEAFF
-,TRBD2,TRBV6-1,TRBJ2-1,TGTGCCAGCAGTGAAGATAGTCTAGCGGCGGGCAGCTCCTACAATGAGCAGTTCTTC,CASSEDSLAAGSSYNEQFF
-,TRBD2,TRBV4-2,TRBJ2-1,TGTGCCAGCAGCCAAACCTACGGCGGACTAGCGGGGGTGGGCAATGAGCAGTTCTTC,CASSQTYGGLAGVGNEQFF
-,TRBD1,TRBV9,TRBJ1-1,TGTGCCAGCAGCCGATTGGGACAGCTGAACACTGAAGCTTTCTTT,CASSRLGQLNTEAFF
-,-,TRBV10-3,TRBJ2-3,TGTGCCATCAGGGGGGCCGGTCTGGGCACAGATACGCAGTATTTT,CAIRGAGLGTDTQYF
once,-,TRBV25-1,TRBJ2-7,TGTGCCAGCTCTAGACTCGACGAGCAGTACTTC,CASSRLDEQYF
-,TRBD1,TRBV6-4,TRBJ2-1,TGTGCCAGCAGCGCCTCTCCGGGACAGGGGAGGAATGAGCAGTTCTTC,CASSASPGQGRNEQFF
-,-,TRBV9,TRBJ1-1,TGTGCCAGCAGCGAGCGCCTTGAACAGGTTTCGGAAACTGAAGCTTTCTTT,CASSERLEQVSETEAFF
-,TRBD1,TRBV6-5,TRBJ1-2,TGTGCCAGCTGCCGGGACAGGGAGAACTATGGCTACACCTTC,CASCRDRENYGYTF
-,-,TRBV5-1,TRBJ2-3,TGCGCCAGCAGCCCTGACGGGAGCACAGATACGCAGTATTTT,CASSPDGSTDTQYF
-,TRBD1,TRBV30,TRBJ1-5,TGTGCCTGGAAAGACAGGGGAATCAATCAGCCCCAGCATTTT,CAWKDRGINQPQHF
-,-,TRBV7-3,TRBJ1-5,TGTGCCAGCAGCTTAACAGCCCATCAGCCCCAGCATTTT,CASSLTAHQPQHF
-,TRBD1,TRBV7-9,TRBJ1-2,TGTGCCAGCAGCTTCGGACAGGGTTGGAGCTACACCTTC,CASSFGQGWSYTF
-,TRBD1,TRBV6-5,TRBJ2-7,TGTGCCACCGCCGGGACAGGGATTTACGAGCAGTACTTC,CATAGTGIYEQYF
-,-,TRBV7-9,TRBJ1-1,TGTGCCAGCAGCCATGAGCTACAGTCGCACACTGAAGCTTTCTTT,CASSHELQSHTEAFF
-,-,TRBV19,TRBJ1-1,TGTGCCAGTAGTACCGGGGGACGAGTGAACACTGAAGCTTTCTTT,CASSTGGRVNTEAFF
-,-,TRBV7-3,TRBJ1-1,TGTGCCAGCAGCGACGGGACTCAAGCTTTCTTT,CASSDGTQAFF
once,-,TRBV10-3,TRBJ1-3,TGTGCCATCAGTGAAAACAGGGGAAACACCATATATTTT,CAISENRGNTIYF
-,TRBD1,TRBV27,TRBJ2-1,TGTGCCAGCAGTCTGAAAAGACAGGGAAGCTCCTACAATGAGCAGTTCTTC,CASSLKRQGSSYNEQFF
few,-,TRBV2,TRBJ1-1,TGTGCCAGCAGGCGAACTGAAGCTTTCTTT,CASRRTEAFF
-,-,TRBV14,TRBJ1-2,TGTGCCAGCAGCCAACGCAGGGCCTATGGCTACACCTTC,CASSQRRAYGYTF
-,-,TRBV4-3,TRBJ1-2,TGCGCCAGCAGCCAAGCCGGAGGCTCGGGGTCATTAGTTATCGGCTACACCTTC,CASSQAGGSGSLVIGYTF
-,TRBD2,TRBV7-2,TRBJ2-3,TGTGCCAGCATTATGACTAGCGGGGGCACAGATACGCAGTATTTT,CASIMTSGGTDTQYF
-,-,TRBV10-3,TRBJ2-7,TGTGCCATCAGTCCTACGACGGGAGAGCAGTACTTC,CAISPTTGEQYF
once,-,TRBV19,TRBJ1-5,TGTGCCAGTAGTATTCTCAGAAGTTATCAGCCCCAGCATTTT,CASSILRSYQPQHF
-,-,TRBV19,TRBJ1-1,TGTGCCAGTACTCCCATGTCCGGGAGCCCGAACACTGAAGCTTTCTTT,CASTPMSGSPNTEAFF
-,TRBD2,TRBV11-2,TRBJ2-5,TGTGCCAGCAGCTCCCTAGCGGGGGGGATTGAAGAGACCCAGTACTTC,CASSSLAGGIEETQYF
-,TRBD1,TRBV9,TRBJ2-1,TGTGCCAGCAGCGTCTCACAGGGGTCGGGCAATGAGCAGTTCTTC,CASSVSQGSGNEQFF
-,-,TRBV7-2,TRBJ1-2,TGTGCCAGCAGCTTAGAGCGGGGTAACTATGGCTACACCTTC,CASSLERGNYGYTF
-,-,TRBV11-2,TRBJ1-3,TGTGCCAGCAGCCTGGGGGGCTCTGGAAACACCATATATTTT,CASSLGGSGNTIYF
-,-,TRBV6-1,TRBJ2-2,TGTGCCAGCAGACTAGGGGGGGCCAGGAGCGGGGAGCTGTTTTTT,CASRLGGARSGELFF
-,-,TRBV18,TRBJ1-1,TGTGCCAGCTCACCGTTGCGGGGGAACCCCAGGACTGAAGCTTTCTTT,CASSPLRGNPRTEAFF
-,TRBD1,TRBV6-4,TRBJ1-1,TGTGCCAGCAGTGAAGCCTGGACAGGGCAGAACACTGAAGCTTTCTTT,CASSEAWTGQNTEAFF
once,-,TRBV6-5,TRBJ1-1,TGTGCCAGCACCGTCGAGGGTTTACGGGGCACTGAAGCTTTCTTT,CASTVEGLRGTEAFF
-,TRBD2,TRBV29-1,TRBJ2-7,TGCAGCGTCTCGGAACTAGCGGGGGGGCGCGAGCAGTACTTC,CSVSELAGGREQYF
-,TRBD1,TRBV13,TRBJ2-7,TGTGCCAGCAGCTTTCGGACAGGAGGCTACGAGCAGTACTTC,CASSFRTGGYEQYF
-,TRBD1,TRBV10-3,TRBJ1-1,TGTGCCATCAGTGAGTCGATTCCAGGGGGACTTTTCTTT,CAISESIPGGLFF
once,TRBD1,TRBV27,TRBJ1-5,TGTGCCAGCAGTTTAACCGGACAGGGGAACCAGCCCCAGCATTTT,CASSLTGQGNQPQHF
once,TRBD2,TRBV13,TRBJ2-3,TGTGCCAGCAGTCCGAGCGGGGGGGCCGGAGATACGCAGTATTTT,CASSPSGGAGDTQYF
-,-,TRBV6-5,TRBJ2-7,TGTGCCAGCAGACTACAGGGTTATCAAGAGCAGTACTTC,CASRLQGYQEQYF
once,-,TRBV6-5,TRBJ2-7,TGTGCCAGCAGACCTACTAGCAACGAGCAGTACTTC,CASRPTSNEQYF
-,-,TRBV5-5,TRBJ1-1,TGTGCCAGCAGCTTGGAACCGGGGAGCACTGAAGCTTTCTTT,CASSLEPGSTEAFF
-,-,TRBV7-2,TRBJ2-1,TGTGCCAGCAGGCGAGGTGTTAGTGAGCAGTTCTTC,CASRRGVSEQFF
-,-,TRBV5-4,TRBJ2-3,TGTGCCAGCAGCTTACCAGGGCGAGGAGGCACAGATACGCAGTATTTT,CASSLPGRGGTDTQYF
-,TRBD1,TRBV25-1,TRBJ1-2,TGTGCCAGCGGTCGACAGGGGTACTATGGCTACACCTTC,CASGRQGYYGYTF
-,TRBD1,TRBV11-1,TRBJ2-7,TGTGCCAGCAGTTTGGACAGGGAGAGAGAGCAGTACTTC,CASSLDREREQYF
-,-,TRBV9,TRBJ2-7,TGTGCCAGCAGCCCCCCCCTAGGGTACTTC,CASSPPLGYF
-,TRBD1,TRBV6-1,TRBJ2-2,TGTGCCAGCGTGATCGGGACAGGGGACACCGGGGAGCTGTTTTTT,CASVIGTGDTGELFF
-,-,TRBV19,TRBJ2-2,TGTGCCAGTAGTATAGTCGGGGGGCGAACCGGGGAGCTGTTTTTT,CASSIVGGRTGELFF
-,-,TRBV19,TRBJ2-5,TGTGCCAGTAGTGACAGCGACAGAGAGACCCAGTACTTC,CASSDSDRETQYF
-,TRBD2,TRBV7-2,TRBJ2-7,TGTGCCAGCAACAACCAACTAGCGGGGGGCGGGGAGCAGTACTTC,CASNNQLAGGGEQYF
-,TRBD2,TRBV7-6,TRBJ2-5,TGTGCCAGCAGCTTGGGTTTGCGTAGCGGGGGGGAGGAGACCCAGTACTTC,CASSLGLRSGGEETQYF
once,TRBD2,TRBV7-7,TRBJ2-2,TGTGCCAGCAGCTTAGCGGTCGCTAGCGGCGCCGGGGAGCTGTTTTTT,CASSLAVASGAGELFF
-,TRBD2,TRBV18,TRBJ2-3,TGTGCCAGCTCACAATTAGCGGGGGCCACAGATACGCAGTATTTT,CASSQLAGATDTQYF
-,TRBD2,TRBV7-2,TRBJ2-7,TGTGCCAGCAGCTCTCCCACTAGCGGGGGACAGAGCAGCTACGAGCAGTACTTC,CASSSPTSGGQSSYEQYF
-,-,TRBV2,TRBJ1-5,TGTGCCAGCAGTCCCGGGGGGAATCAGCCCCAGCATTTT,CASSPGGNQPQHF
-,TRBD1,TRBV7-8,TRBJ1-2,TGTGCCAGCAGGGAAAGAGGGACAGGGATTAACTATGGCTACACCTTC,CASRERGTGINYGYTF
-,-,TRBV7-8,TRBJ1-1,TGTGCCAGCAGCTTCTCCCCGAGGAGGGACTTTTTGAACACTGAAGCTTTCTTT,CASSFSPRRDFLNTEAFF
-,TRBD2,TRBV13,TRBJ2-4,TGTGCCAGCAGCTCGACTAGCGGGGCCAAAAACATTCAGTACTTC,CASSSTSGAKNIQYF